This T cell receptor beta chain stems from a study of blood T cell repertoires in COVID-19. Germline V gene sequence: CDR1 KGHDR, CDR2 SFDVKD. The CDR3 loop spans 14 amino acids. The trim removed 3 bases at V and 4 bases at J, leaving 2 bases unmatched. This table comes from immunoSEQ multiplex PCR, and its TCRdb copy is limited to in-frame clones, with some not included. The table lists 390,000 or so clones, around 90% of them singletons. The chain employs TRBV24-1 and TRBJ1-5; 7 positions agree with TRBD1. The sample was peripheral blood. The sequence was obtained from a woman in her thirties with COVID-19, enrolled during active disease. CDR3 sequence reads: CATSDRGRNQPQHF. DNA of the CDR3: TGTGCCACCAGTGATAGGGGGCGAAATCAGCCCCAGCATTTT.